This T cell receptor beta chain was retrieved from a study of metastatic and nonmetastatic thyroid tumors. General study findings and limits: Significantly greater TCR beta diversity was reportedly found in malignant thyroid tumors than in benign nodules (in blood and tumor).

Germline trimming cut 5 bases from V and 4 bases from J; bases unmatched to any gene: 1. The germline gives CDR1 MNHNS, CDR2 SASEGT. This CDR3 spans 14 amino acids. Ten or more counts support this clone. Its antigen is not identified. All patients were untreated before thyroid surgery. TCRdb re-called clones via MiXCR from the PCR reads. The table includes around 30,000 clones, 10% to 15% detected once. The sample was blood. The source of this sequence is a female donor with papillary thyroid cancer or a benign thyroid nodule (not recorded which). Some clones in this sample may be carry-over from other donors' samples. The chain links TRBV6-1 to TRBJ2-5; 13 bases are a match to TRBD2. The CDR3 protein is CASSRTSGGETQYF. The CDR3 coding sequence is TGTGCCAGCAGTCGGACTAGCGGGGGAGAGACCCAGTACTTC.